This T cell receptor beta chain comes out of a study of blood T cell repertoires in COVID-19. Study-wide context: Whether acute or convalescent, the COVID-19 samples came from the United States, Italy and Spain. T cells, B-cell-depleted T cells, or PBMCs provided the cDNA or gDNA that served as material.

Authors' analysis steps: Amplifying reference gene primers gave estimates of nucleated cell counts. The method was immunoSEQ multiplex PCR; TCRdb's version includes in-frame clones alone and lacks a portion of them. V, J and clone size reflect that table, while D and trimming were determined from the DNA. The sample contains roughly 200,000 clones, around 84% of which appear only once. This CDR3 is built from 13 residues. The germline CDR1 and CDR2 sequences are SNHLY and FYNNEI. Trimming took 4 bases from V and 6 from J, leaving 12 bases between them. The chain has TRBV2 and TRBJ1-2; D possibly corresponds to TRBD1 (6 bases). Sample: peripheral blood. This receptor was identified in a human donor in a cohort sampled during active COVID-19. CDR3 DNA: TGTGCCAGCAGTGTCGTAGGGGGGGATGGCTACACCTTC. It encodes CASSVVGGDGYTF.